This T cell receptor beta chain was observed in a study of beta chain features in type 1 diabetes. Study results and limitations: More deletions and fewer insertions at VDJ junctions were seen in type 1 diabetes patients. All four CD4+ subsets from Type 1 diabetes patients carried moderately but significantly shorter TCRB CDR3s.

V lost 2 bases to trimming and J lost 1 base, with 2 bases between them. The CDR3 has 12 amino acids. CDR1 is MNHEY and CDR2 is SVGAGI in the germline V gene. Sequencing targeted expressed TCRB transcripts, as all isolated RNA had been reverse transcribed. Method: immunoSEQ multiplex PCR; TCRdb's copy keeps in-frame clones and lacks some. The sample lists about 660,000 clones; 11% to 15% were seen once. Worth noting for this clone: What it recognizes is unknown.

The sequence was obtained from a man between 18 and 35 years old with type 1 diabetes. The chain uses TRBV6-5 and TRBJ1-1; no reliable D call. Source material: naive CD4+ T cells from blood. The CDR3 bases are TGTGCCAGCAGTTACCAGAACACTGAAGCTTTCTTT. Translating gives CASSYQNTEAFF.